Below are 14 T cell receptor beta chains sequenced from a single sample in a study of T cell responses to AZD1222 COVID-19 vaccine. Clones were sequenced by immunoSEQ multiplex PCR, and TCRdb holds only the in-frame ones, with some missing. The sample has over 100,000 clones, approximately 90% seen once. Material: peripheral blood, obtained on day 0 of AZD1222 vaccination. The receptor source for this set is an adult in good health.

V is TRBV5-1 and J is TRBJ2-5, with TRBD2 as a possible D gene (6 bases). From germline, CDR1 is SGHRS and CDR2 YFSETQ. The CDR3 runs to 14 residues. Trimming removed 0 bases at V and 5 bases at J, with 11 bases between. The CDR3 nucleotides read TGCGCCAGCAGCTTGGCCGGGAGAGGGGAGACCCAGTACTTC. Its translation is CASSLAGRGETQYF.

The chain is built from TRBV7-3 and TRBJ2-7, with 10 bases aligning to TRBD1. The ends lost 1 base at V and 3 bases at J; junction bases unmatched: 9. The CDR3 has 17 residues. CDR1 and CDR2 from the germline V gene are SGHTA and FQGTGA. CDR3 nucleotide sequence: TGTGCCAGCAGCTTAAACGGCGGACAGGGGGTTTACTACGAGCAGTACTTC. Translation gives CASSLNGGQGVYYEQYF. The complete variable domain, with remaining parts taken from reference TRBV7-3 and TRBJ2-7, reads GAGVSQTPSNKVTEKGKYVELRCDPISGHTALYWYRQSLGQGPEFLIYFQGTGAADDSGLPNDRFFAVRPEGSVSTLKIQRTERGDSAVYLCASSLNGGQGVYYEQYFGPGTRLTVT.

This chain uses TRBV3-1 (or the pseudogene TRBV3-2) with TRBJ1-6; TRBD1 agrees at 9 bases. Germline CDR1 and CDR2: LGHDT and YNNKEL (reference sequence). The CDR3 covers 17 residues. V lost 1 base and J lost 10; bases outside the gene matches: 11. CDR3 residues: CASSQGPPTGGNSPLHF. DNA for the CDR3: TGTGCCAGCAGCCAAGGACCACCCACAGGGGGCAACTCACCCCTCCACTTT.

This chain connects TRBV19 to TRBJ1-3; no clear D gene. The ends were cut back, 3 bases at V and 4 bases at J, with 16 bases in the middle. This CDR3 is 16 amino acids long. Germline assignment: CDR1 LNHDA and CDR2 SQIVND (reference sequence). CDR3 sequence reads: CASSIWAASKGNTIYF. CDR3 in DNA: TGTGCCAGTAGTATTTGGGCGGCAAGCAAGGGAAACACCATATATTTT.

This chain joins TRBV13 and TRBJ1-1, with TRBD1 matching 10 bases. Germline CDR1 and CDR2: PRHDT and FYEKMQ (reference sequence). The V gene end was trimmed by 6 bases and the J gene end by 1 base; junction bases not matched to a gene: 5. This CDR3 is built from 15 residues. The CDR3 spells CASRRRQGANTEAFF. CDR3 bases: TGTGCCAGCAGACGTAGACAGGGGGCGAACACTGAAGCTTTCTTT.

This chain connects TRBV27 to TRBJ2-7; 7 bases are shared with TRBD1. This CDR3 region has 14 residues. After removal of 6 bases from V and 5 bases from J, the junction contained 10 bases not matched to a gene. Germline V gives CDR1 MNHEY, CDR2 SMNVEV (reference sequence). CDR3 bases: TGTGCCAGCAGGCTCCGGGACAGTACCAACGAGCAGTACTTC. Encoded protein: CASRLRDSTNEQYF.

This clone has just a few counts. This specimen includes other DNA sequences encoding the same CDR3. The chain combines TRBV7-9 with TRBJ1-5; D call uncertain. The CDR3 is 13 amino acids. Germline values: CDR1 SEHNR, CDR2 FQNEAQ (reference sequence). The V end lost 1 base, the J end lost 3 bases, and 4 bases lay between the germline ends. The CDR3 DNA follows: TGTGCCAGCAGCTTAGTATCCAATCAGCCCCAGCATTTT. Encoded protein: CASSLVSNQPQHF.

The chain has TRBV27 and TRBJ2-2; 8 bases fit TRBD2. The CDR3 runs 17 residues. Germline CDR1 MNHEY, CDR2 SMNVEV (reference sequence). The trim removed 6 bases at V and 4 bases at J, leaving 13 bases unmatched. The CDR3 is CASSRWSGSLSTGELFF. CDR3 nucleotide sequence: TGTGCCAGCAGCCGTTGGAGCGGGAGCTTAAGCACCGGGGAGCTGTTTTTT.

This clone was observed a single time. The chain carries TRBV4-1 and TRBJ1-1; no reliable D call. The CDR3 is 17 amino acids. Looked up from germline, CDR1 is MGHRA and CDR2 is YSYEKL. V lost 4 bases and J 0 bases, leaving 18 bases between the germline ends. The CDR3 DNA sequence: TGCGCCAGCAGCCGAAATGCCCCGGTCGGCCTGAACACTGAAGCTTTCTTT. Its translation: CASSRNAPVGLNTEAFF.

The chain carries TRBV7-3 and TRBJ2-1, with TRBD1 matching over 7 bases. The CDR3 is 12 amino acids. Germline CDR1 reads SGHTA; CDR2 reads FQGTGA. V was pared by 4 bases and J by 8 bases, with 2 bases of the junction left unmatched. CDR3 sequence (DNA): TGTGCCAGCAGCTCACAGGGGTATGAGCAGTTCTTC. Its protein product is CASSSQGYEQFF.

This sequence joins TRBV5-1 and TRBJ2-7; tentative D call: TRBD1 (5 bases). CDR3 length equals 13 residues. The ends were cut back, 4 bases at V and 2 bases at J, with 10 bases in the middle. Germline V gene lookup returns CDR1 SGHRS and CDR2 YFSETQ. For the CDR3, the DNA is TGCGCCAGCAGCATGGACACTACCTACGAGCAGTACTTC. This translates into CASSMDTTYEQYF.

The chain links TRBV18 to TRBJ1-5, with TRBD1 as a possible D gene (6 bases). Germline CDR1 is KGHSH and CDR2 is LQKENI. This CDR3 spans 15 amino acids. Deletions cut 3 bases from V and 2 bases from J, with 11 bases between. CDR3 amino acids: CASSPSGGGNQPQHF. In DNA form, the CDR3 reads TGTGCCAGCTCACCGTCCGGGGGCGGCAATCAGCCCCAGCATTTT.

This chain joins TRBV3-1 (or the pseudogene TRBV3-2) and TRBJ1-3; tentative D call: TRBD1 (5 bases). Germline loops: CDR1 LGHDT, CDR2 YNNKEL (reference sequence). This CDR3 contains 15 residues. The V end was cut by 4 bases, the J end by 0 bases, with 10 bases between. The CDR3 coding sequence is TGTGCCAGCAGCCTTAGACAGCTCTCTGGAAACACCATATATTTT. Protein: CASSLRQLSGNTIYF.

The chain has TRBV21-1 and TRBJ1-3; no check of the table's D call, TRBD1, against the DNA was made. TRBV21-1 is termed a pseudogene. The length of the CDR3 is 16 residues. CDR3 protein: CARRTPTGVRGNTIYF. In DNA, the CDR3 is TGTGCCAGAAGGACCCCCACAGGGGTTCGAGGAAACACCATATATTTT.